A single sample is the source of the 9 T cell receptor beta chains below, sequenced in a study of blood T cell repertoires in COVID-19. Produced via immunoSEQ multiplex PCR; TCRdb's table is partial and in-frame only. The sample contains 95,000 to 150,000 clones, approximately 90% of which appear only once. The sequencing sample was made of peripheral blood. Every receptor here comes from a middle-aged man with acute or convalescent COVID-19.

The gene calls are TRBV5-1 and TRBJ2-1; the match to TRBD2 covers 9 bases. This CDR3 region has 17 residues. J lost 5 bases, V lost 1 base, and 10 bases had no gene match. Germline CDR1 SGHRS, CDR2 YFSETQ. CDR3 protein: CASSLRSPSGDNNEQFF. CDR3 in DNA: TGCGCCAGCAGCTTGAGATCGCCTAGCGGGGATAACAATGAGCAGTTCTTC.

This chain connects TRBV11-2 to TRBJ2-7, with D possibly being TRBD2 (6 bases). Trimming cost V 4 bases and J 3 bases, with 16 bases left between them. This CDR3 has 15 residues. CDR1 is SGHAT and CDR2 is FQNNGV in the germline V gene. CDR3 sequence (DNA): TGTGCCAGCAGCTCCCCGCTAGCGAAACTCTACGAGCAGTACTTC. As protein: CASSSPLAKLYEQYF.

The chain links TRBV6-2 or TRBV6-3 to TRBJ2-1, with 9 nucleotides matching TRBD2. The CDR3 is 15 amino acids. In germline, CDR1 is MNHEY, CDR2 SVGEGT. V was pared by 6 bases and J by 2 bases, with 5 bases of the junction left unmatched. This chain's CDR3 is CASSPGLAPYNEQFF. DNA for the CDR3: TGTGCCAGCAGCCCGGGACTAGCTCCCTACAATGAGCAGTTCTTC.

This chain joins TRBV7-2 and TRBJ2-7, with TRBD2 matching 9 bases. Per the germline V gene, CDR1 is SGHTA and CDR2 is FQGNSA. This CDR3 region has 15 residues. Unmatched junction bases numbered 9, after V lost 6 bases and J lost 3 bases. The CDR3, as DNA: TGTGCCAGCAGGACCATGCGGGGGGGCCTCTACGAGCAGTACTTC. Its protein product is CASRTMRGGLYEQYF.

The chain links TRBV4-1 to TRBJ1-1, with 8 bases fitting TRBD1. The J segment lost 11 bases and the V segment lost 0 bases, leaving 11 bases of the junction unmatched. The CDR3 length is 15 residues. Germline V gene lookup returns CDR1 MGHRA and CDR2 YSYEKL. Here the CDR3 DNA reads TGCGCCAGCAGCCAAGAGAAACCTACAGGGGGAAGTGCTTTCTTT. The encoded protein is CASSQEKPTGGSAFF.

This clone was observed a handful of times. The V and J genes are TRBV3-1 (or the pseudogene TRBV3-2) and TRBJ2-7; perhaps TRBD1 as D (6 bases). CDR1 and CDR2 (germline): LGHDT, YNNKEL (reference sequence). With 5 bases removed from V and 7 bases from J, the gap between germline ends came to 15 bases. This CDR3 spans 13 amino acids. DNA of the CDR3: TGTGCCAGCAGCGAAACAGGGTTAGAGGAGCAGTACTTC. This gives the protein CASSETGLEEQYF.

V gene TRBV5-8 combines with J gene TRBJ2-5; 8 bases map to TRBD1. The V gene end was trimmed by 5 bases and the J gene end by 4 bases; junction bases not matched to a gene: 4. From germline, CDR1 is SGHTS and CDR2 YDEGEE. The CDR3 sequence is 13 residues long. The CDR3 spells CASRDRGRETQYF. CDR3 nucleotide sequence: TGTGCCAGCAGAGACAGGGGAAGAGAGACCCAGTACTTC.

The chain has TRBV5-1 and TRBJ2-1; TRBD2 matches at 11 bases. The CDR3 runs to 14 residues. Germline trimming cut 4 bases from V and 7 bases from J; bases unmatched to any gene: 4. CDR1 is SGHRS and CDR2 is YFSETQ in the germline V gene. CDR3 residues: CASSQTSGNNEQFF. CDR3 coding DNA: TGCGCCAGCAGCCAGACTAGCGGGAATAATGAGCAGTTCTTC.

CDR3 in amino acids: CAWSVEGSEAFF. Here the CDR3 DNA reads TGTGCCTGGAGTGTGGAGGGTTCTGAAGCTTTCTTT. The chain joins TRBV30 to TRBJ1-1; no clear D. Looked up from germline, CDR1 is GTSNPN and CDR2 is SVGIG (reference sequence). The CDR3 is 12 residues long. Trimming removed 0 bases at V and 6 bases at J, with 8 bases between.